The 20 T cell receptor beta chains presented below share a single source sample, sequenced in a study of blood T cells in healthy people across ages. Using a J-beta primer mix together with a sample-barcoded 5' primer, a second PCR was run for about 7 to 12 cycles. One entry per CDR3 protein, called by TCRdb with MiXCR from the 5' RACE reads. Here the sample spans 800,000 or so distinct CDR3 sequences, 20% to 30% being singletons. The same sample was also used in a study of T cells of mothers and their children.

Sequencing used blood. These receptors were taken from a boy between 5 and 17 years old in good health.

The chain carries TRBV6-5 and TRBJ1-2; possible D gene TRBD1, 5 bases. The CDR3 is 13 amino acids. Trimming removed 0 bases at V and 8 bases at J, with 10 bases between. The germline CDR1 and CDR2 sequences are MNHEY and SVGAGI. This chain's CDR3 is CASSYSDMGGYTF. DNA of the CDR3: TGTGCCAGCAGTTACTCGGACATGGGAGGCTACACCTTC.

The rearrangement joins TRBV7-6 to TRBJ2-1; D may be TRBD2 (6 bases). The CDR3 is 16 amino acids. Germline CDR1 and CDR2: SGHVS and FNYEAQ. V was pared by 7 bases and J by 3 bases, with 19 bases between. CDR3 coding DNA: TGTGCCAGCAACTTGGCCCGCGGGGTCGGCTACAATGAGCAGTTCTTC. Translating it yields CASNLARGVGYNEQFF.

V is TRBV27 and J is TRBJ1-4; D remains unclear. Germline V gene lookup returns CDR1 MNHEY and CDR2 SMNVEV (reference sequence). V was shortened by 0 bases and J by 7 bases, with 12 bases between the two germline ends. The CDR3 covers 15 residues. The CDR3 protein is CASSLSGGHGEKLFF. The CDR3 coding sequence is TGTGCCAGCAGTTTATCAGGAGGGCACGGTGAAAAACTGTTTTTT.

This clonotype was counted between two and nine times. In nucleotides, the CDR3 is TGCAGCGTTCTACAGGACTACGAGCAGTACTTC. Translation: CSVLQDYEQYF. V gene TRBV29-1 combines with J gene TRBJ2-7, with D possibly being TRBD1 (5 bases). V was shortened by 5 bases and J by 3 bases, with 8 bases between the two germline ends. Germline CDR1 is SQVTM and CDR2 is ANQGSEA. The CDR3 is 11 residues long.

The CDR3 region is CASSYTGRTSPGELFF. DNA for the CDR3: TGTGCCAGCAGTTACACGGGACGGACTAGTCCCGGGGAGCTGTTTTTT. The genes are TRBV6-5 and TRBJ2-2; 7 bases match TRBD2. Germline V CDR1 and CDR2: MNHEY, SVGAGI. This CDR3 contains 16 residues. Unmatched junction bases numbered 9, after V lost 2 bases and J lost 6 bases.

V gene TRBV12-3 or TRBV12-4 combines with J gene TRBJ2-2; D not resolved. Trimming took off 1 base at V and 1 base at J, with 10 bases between the two ends. The CDR3 contains 16 residues. CDR3 nucleotides: TGTGCCAGCAGTTTAGAGCCCACGGTGAACACCGGGGAGCTGTTTTTT. Its protein is CASSLEPTVNTGELFF.

This clonotype was seen only a few times. The genes are TRBV27 and TRBJ1-1; TRBD1 matches at 7 bases. Per germline, CDR1 MNHEY and CDR2 SMNVEV (reference sequence). Trimming took 4 bases from V and 6 from J; bases not matched to a gene: 14. The CDR3 spans 16 residues. The CDR3 is CASSSLLRGQESEAFF. Written as DNA, the CDR3 is TGTGCCAGCAGTTCCTTACTAAGGGGGCAGGAATCTGAAGCTTTCTTT.

Here the CDR3 reads CASSPPRHLVETQYF. Written as DNA, the CDR3 is TGTGCCAGCAGTCCCCCCCGACACCTCGTGGAGACCCAGTACTTC. This chain uses TRBV28 with TRBJ2-5; no definite D call. This CDR3 is 15 amino acids long. Germline values: CDR1 MDHEN, CDR2 SYDVKM. Trimming stripped 5 bases from V and 5 bases from J, with 18 bases between. Variable domain in full (rest from reference TRBV28 and TRBJ2-5): DVKVTQSSRYLVKRTGEKVFLECVQDMDHENMFWYRQDPGLGLRLIYFSYDVKMKEKGDIPEGYSVSREKKERFSLILESASTNQTSMYLCASSPPRHLVETQYFGPGTRLLVL.

The J gene is TRBJ2-3, the V gene TRBV4-3, with D tentatively TRBD2 (6 bases). This CDR3 comprises 16 residues. With 2 bases removed from V and 4 bases from J, the gap between germline ends came to 16 bases. Per germline, CDR1 LGHNA and CDR2 YSLEER. Here the CDR3 reads CASSQIYRGRADTQYF. Written as DNA, the CDR3 is TGCGCCAGCAGCCAAATTTATCGGGGGAGAGCAGATACGCAGTATTTT.

This clonotype was observed a few times. The chain couples TRBV29-1 to TRBJ2-1; D is unresolved. Germline values: CDR1 SQVTM, CDR2 ANQGSEA. Trimming took off 6 bases at V and 6 bases at J, with 6 bases between the two ends. The CDR3 is 10 residues long. The CDR3 loop is CSVISNEQFF. The CDR3 bases are TGCAGCGTCATCTCCAATGAGCAGTTCTTC.

In the case of this clonotype: The junction does not match germline at one end; this may be a read error. The chain uses TRBV7-9 and TRBJ1-1; 7 bases are a match to TRBD1. Germline CDR1 SEHNR, CDR2 FQNEAQ (reference sequence). The CDR3 runs to 16 residues. CDR3 amino acids: CTSSLSRGSGDTEAFF. DNA of the CDR3: TGTACCAGCAGCTTATCCAGGGGGTCCGGGGACACTGAAGCTTTCTTT.

J is TRBJ1-1 and V is TRBV6-5; 8 bases fit TRBD1. The V gene's germline CDR1 is MNHEY and CDR2 SVGAGI. V gave up 6 bases and J gave up 1 base; unmatched junction bases: 7. This CDR3 is 15 amino acids long. The CDR3 DNA is TGTGCCAGCAGCCGGGGGGACAGGAAGAACACTGAAGCTTTCTTT. Residues: CASSRGDRKNTEAFF.

This clonotype occurred a few times. This chain connects TRBV5-8 to TRBJ2-2, with TRBD1 matching 8 bases. This CDR3 is 15 amino acids long. V gave up 3 bases and J gave up 4 bases; unmatched junction bases: 5. CDR1 is SGHTS, CDR2 YDEGEE, per germline. CDR3 nucleotide sequence: TGTGCCAGCAGCTCCTACAGGGGGAGCACCGGGGAGCTGTTTTTT. Its protein product is CASSSYRGSTGELFF. Full variable domain (remainder filled in from reference TRBV5-8 and TRBJ2-2): EAGVTQSPTHLIKTRGQQATLRCSPISGHTSVYWYQQALGLGLQFLLWYDEGEERNRGNFPPRFSGRQFPNYSSELNVNALELEDSALYLCASSSYRGSTGELFFGEGSRLTVL.

V is TRBV5-1 and J is TRBJ1-2, with D possibly TRBD1 on 5 matching bases. The CDR3 runs to 12 residues. Trimming stripped 7 bases from V and 0 bases from J, with 7 bases between. CDR1 is SGHRS, CDR2 YFSETQ, per germline. CDR3 DNA sequence: TGCGCCAGCCAGGGAGCTAACTATGGCTACACCTTC. The encoded protein is CASQGANYGYTF.

The rearrangement links TRBV11-2 to TRBJ2-1; a possible D gene is TRBD2 (5 bases). CDR3 length: 14 residues. Trimming took 1 base from V and 14 from J, leaving 18 bases between them. Germline assignment: CDR1 SGHAT and CDR2 FQNNGV. The chain's CDR3 is CASSLVRTAGPKFF. The CDR3 DNA sequence: TGTGCCAGCAGCTTAGTACGAACGGCGGGTCCGAAGTTCTTC.

The rearrangement joins TRBV29-1 to TRBJ2-2; D remains ambiguous. Per the germline V gene, CDR1 is SQVTM and CDR2 is ANQGSEA. CDR3 length: 13 residues. V shed 3 bases and J shed 5 bases, with 10 bases lying between them. The CDR3 sequence: CSVEGDRTGELFF. The CDR3 nucleotides read TGCAGCGTTGAGGGCGATCGGACCGGGGAGCTGTTTTTT.

This clonotype has more than one count but fewer than ten. This chain uses TRBV11-2 with TRBJ2-7; 8 bases line up with TRBD2. V shed 5 bases and J 4 bases; nucleotides not matched to a gene: 10. The CDR3 consists of 15 residues. Germline V gene data show CDR1 as SGHAT and CDR2 as FQNNGV. The CDR3 DNA sequence: TGTGCCAGCAGCCAAGAGGGACTAGTATGGTACGAGCAGTACTTC. This encodes CASSQEGLVWYEQYF. Full variable domain (missing parts from reference TRBV11-2 and TRBJ2-7): EAGVAQSPRYKIIEKRQSVAFWCNPISGHATLYWYQQILGQGPKLLIQFQNNGVVDDSQLPKDRFSAERLKGVDSTLKIQPAKLEDSAVYLCASSQEGLVWYEQYFGPGTRLTVT.

This clonotype occurred a few times. The rearrangement links TRBV14 to TRBJ2-5; D not resolved. V shed 4 bases and J shed 6 bases, with 6 bases lying between them. This CDR3 has 11 amino acids. Germline V gives CDR1 SGHDN, CDR2 FVKESK. CDR3 DNA: TGTGCCAGCAGCCGCAGACAGACCCAGTACTTC. This translates into CASSRRQTQYF.

The chain is built from TRBV4-1 and TRBJ1-2; D perhaps matches TRBD1 (5 bases). V was clipped by 1 base and J by 4 bases, with 13 bases between them. CDR3 length: 15 residues. Germline CDR1 MGHRA, CDR2 YSYEKL. The CDR3 loop is CASSQAGGMAYGYTF. The DNA of the CDR3 is TGCGCCAGCAGCCAAGCTGGGGGAATGGCCTATGGCTACACCTTC.

V gene TRBV3-1 combines with J gene TRBJ2-1; 8 nucleotides align to TRBD2. V gave up 6 bases and J gave up 6 bases; unmatched junction bases: 4. Germline CDR1 reads LGHDT; CDR2 reads YNNKEL (reference sequence). The CDR3 spans 13 residues. The CDR3 loop is CASRRREGNEQFF. The CDR3 DNA sequence: TGTGCCAGCAGACGCCGGGAGGGCAATGAGCAGTTCTTC.